Listed below are T cell receptor beta chains from one sample, sequenced in a study of blood T cell repertoires in COVID-19. Profiled with immunoSEQ multiplex PCR; TCRdb holds only in-frame clones, not every one. Among about 220,000 clones, approximately 84% were seen once, and the ten largest hold about 3%. Sequencing used peripheral blood. The receptors originated from a woman between 25 and 40 years old who had recovered from COVID-19. Both conserved end residues are part of each CDR3. The order of the fields is clone size, CDR3 length, J gene, V gene, D gene, CDR3 protein, CDR3 DNA. D genes are given only for firm matches. Clone size is shown for a subset of rows, as once, few, many or a class of expanded clone.

once | 14 | TRBJ2-5 | TRBV27 | TRBD2 | CASSFGGVQETQYF | TGTGCCAGCAGTTTTGGGGGGGTCCAAGAGACCCAGTACTTC
few | 17 | TRBJ1-6 | TRBV18 | TRBD1 | CASSPTRTGVASSPLHF | TGTGCCAGCTCACCTACACGGACAGGGGTCGCCTCTTCACCCCTCCACTTT
NA | 14 | TRBJ2-5 | TRBV7-2 | NA | CASSPTRIGETQYF | TGTGCCAGCAGCCCAACTAGGATTGGAGAGACCCAGTACTTC
NA | 14 | TRBJ1-2 | TRBV6-5 | TRBD1 | CASRPGQGVSGYTF | TGTGCCAGCCGCCCTGGACAGGGGGTTTCTGGCTACACCTTC
NA | 16 | TRBJ1-1 | TRBV9 | NA | CASSGQRGRGNTEAFF | TGTGCCAGCAGCGGCCAAAGGGGCAGGGGGAACACTGAAGCTTTCTTT
NA | 14 | TRBJ2-3 | TRBV7-9 | TRBD2 | CASSRLAATDTQYF | TGTGCCAGCAGCCGACTAGCGGCCACAGATACGCAGTATTTT
NA | 16 | TRBJ2-7 | TRBV3-1/TRBV3-2 | TRBD2 | CASSPFRTSGGYEQYF | TGTGCCAGCAGCCCTTTCAGGACTAGCGGGGGATACGAGCAGTACTTC
once | 13 | TRBJ2-3 | TRBV3-1/TRBV3-2 | NA | CASRRRGTDTQYF | TGTGCCAGCAGACGAAGGGGGACAGATACGCAGTATTTT
NA | 17 | TRBJ1-5 | TRBV2 | TRBD1 | CASKFFSGQGGNQPQHF | TGTGCCAGCAAATTCTTTTCTGGACAGGGAGGGAATCAGCCCCAGCATTTT
NA | 16 | TRBJ1-1 | TRBV15 | TRBD1 | CATSKLRQGPNTEAFF | TGTGCCACCAGCAAGCTCCGACAGGGACCGAACACTGAAGCTTTCTTT
NA | 13 | TRBJ1-2 | TRBV19 | TRBD1 | CASSRNTGDGYTF | TGTGCCAGTAGTCGTAATACAGGGGATGGCTACACCTTC
NA | 16 | TRBJ2-3 | TRBV2 | TRBD1 | CASSEEGTGITDTQYF | TGTGCCAGCAGTGAAGAAGGGACAGGGATCACAGATACGCAGTATTTT
NA | 14 | TRBJ2-3 | TRBV5-1 | NA | CASSYNPPPDTQYF | TGCGCCAGCAGCTACAACCCCCCCCCAGATACGCAGTATTTT
few | 13 | TRBJ2-2 | TRBV11-2 | TRBD1 | CASRPQGTGELFF | TGTGCCAGCAGACCACAGGGGACCGGGGAGCTGTTTTTT